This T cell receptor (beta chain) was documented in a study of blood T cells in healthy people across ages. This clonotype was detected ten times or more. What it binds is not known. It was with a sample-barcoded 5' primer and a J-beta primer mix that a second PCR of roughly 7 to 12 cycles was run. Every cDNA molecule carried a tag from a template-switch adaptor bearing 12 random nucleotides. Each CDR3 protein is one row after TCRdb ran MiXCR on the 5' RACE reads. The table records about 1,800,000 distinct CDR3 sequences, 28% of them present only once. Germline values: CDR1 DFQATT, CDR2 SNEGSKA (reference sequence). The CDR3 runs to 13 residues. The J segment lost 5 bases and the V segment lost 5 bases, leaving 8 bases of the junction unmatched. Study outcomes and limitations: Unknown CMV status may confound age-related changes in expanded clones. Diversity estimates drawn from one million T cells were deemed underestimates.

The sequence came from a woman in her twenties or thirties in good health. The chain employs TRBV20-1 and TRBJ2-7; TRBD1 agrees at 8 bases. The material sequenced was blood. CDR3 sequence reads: CSARRTGLNEQYF. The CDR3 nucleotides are TGCAGTGCTCGCCGGACAGGGCTGAACGAGCAGTACTTC.